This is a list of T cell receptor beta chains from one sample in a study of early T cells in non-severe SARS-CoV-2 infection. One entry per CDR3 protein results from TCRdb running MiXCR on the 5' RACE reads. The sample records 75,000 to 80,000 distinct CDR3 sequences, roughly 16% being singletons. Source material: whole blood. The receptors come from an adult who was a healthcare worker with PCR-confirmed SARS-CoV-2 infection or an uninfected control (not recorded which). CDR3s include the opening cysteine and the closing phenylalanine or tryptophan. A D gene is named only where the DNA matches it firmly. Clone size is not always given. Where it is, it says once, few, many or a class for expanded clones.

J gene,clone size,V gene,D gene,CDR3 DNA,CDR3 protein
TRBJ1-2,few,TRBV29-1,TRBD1,TGCAGCGTTGGATCCGGACAGGCCGAACTCCCCTATGGCTACACCTTC,CSVGSGQAELPYGYTF
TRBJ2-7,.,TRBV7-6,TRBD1,TGTGCCAGCAGCTTAGAGGTCAGGGGGCGGCACGAGCAGTACTTC,CASSLEVRGRHEQYF
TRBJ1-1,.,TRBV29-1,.,TGCAGCGGCGGACGGGTCGCCGCTGAAGCTTTCTTT,CSGGRVAAEAFF
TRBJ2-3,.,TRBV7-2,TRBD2,TGTGCCAGCAGCTTATTCCCCGCCGGGACTAGCGGGAGTCGGGCAGATACGCAGTATTTT,CASSLFPAGTSGSRADTQYF
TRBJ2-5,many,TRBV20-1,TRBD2,TGCAGTGCCAACCCCCCAAGCGGGGGGATACAAGAGACCCAGTACTTC,CSANPPSGGIQETQYF
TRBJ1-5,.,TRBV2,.,TGTGCCAGCAGTCCTGTAGGCAGCAATCAGCCCCAGCATTTT,CASSPVGSNQPQHF
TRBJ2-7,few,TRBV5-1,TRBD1,TGCGCCAGCAGCTTACCCGGGACAGGGGGCGAGCAGTACTTC,CASSLPGTGGEQYF
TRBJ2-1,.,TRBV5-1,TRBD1,TGCGCCAGCAGCCGGGCCGGGACAGGGGGCTTCGGTGAGCAGTTCTTC,CASSRAGTGGFGEQFF
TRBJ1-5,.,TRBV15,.,TGTGCCACCAGCAGAGGTTCGGGACCGGAATCCAATCAGCCCCAGCATTTT,CATSRGSGPESNQPQHF
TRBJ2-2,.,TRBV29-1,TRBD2,TGCAGCGCTAGCGGGGGCACCGGGGAGCTGTTTTTT,CSASGGTGELFF
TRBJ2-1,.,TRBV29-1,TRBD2,TGCAGCGTCGCCGGGGGGGGCTGGGAGCAGTTCTTC,CSVAGGGWEQFF
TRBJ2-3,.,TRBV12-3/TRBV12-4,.,TGTGCCTTAAAGGTGGTTGTCACAGATACGCAGTATTTT,CALKVVVTDTQYF
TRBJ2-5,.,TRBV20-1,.,TGCAGTGCTAGAGTTGGGGGCCCAGGGGAGACCCAGTACTTC,CSARVGGPGETQYF
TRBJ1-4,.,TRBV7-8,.,TGTGCCAGCAGCTTGGGTTTACGTGGGGCTAATGAAAAACTGTTTTTT,CASSLGLRGANEKLFF
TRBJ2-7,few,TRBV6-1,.,TGTGCCAGCAGCGGGACACTGTCCTACGAGCAGTACTTC,CASSGTLSYEQYF
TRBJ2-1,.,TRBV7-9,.,TGTGCCAGCAGCCCCGGACTCACTGAATACAATGAGCAGTTCTTC,CASSPGLTEYNEQFF
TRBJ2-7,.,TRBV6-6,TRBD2,TGTGCCAGCAGTTCCCCGGGACTAGCTAACTACGAGCAGTACTTC,CASSSPGLANYEQYF
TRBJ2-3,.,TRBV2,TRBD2,TGTGCCAGCATGGGGGGGGATACGCAGTATTTT,CASMGGDTQYF
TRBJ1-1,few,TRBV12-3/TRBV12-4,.,TGTGCCAGCAGTCCTTCTCACCAAACAGGGCATGAAGCTTTCTTT,CASSPSHQTGHEAFF
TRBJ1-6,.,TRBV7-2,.,TGTGCCAGCAGCTTAGGGGCTTTCTATAATTCACCCCTCCACTTT,CASSLGAFYNSPLHF
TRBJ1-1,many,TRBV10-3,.,TGTGCCATCAGTGAGGTGAACACTGAAGCTTTCTTT,CAISEVNTEAFF
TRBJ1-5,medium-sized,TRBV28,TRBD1,TGTGCCAGCAGTACTACCGGGACAGGGCACAATCAGCCCCAGCATTTT,CASSTTGTGHNQPQHF
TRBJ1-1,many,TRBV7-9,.,TGTGCCAGCAGCCCATGGGCCGGGACTGAAGCTTTCTTT,CASSPWAGTEAFF
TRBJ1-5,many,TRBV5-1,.,TGCGCCAGCAGCTCGCGCCCTGGGCAGCCCCAGCATTTT,CASSSRPGQPQHF
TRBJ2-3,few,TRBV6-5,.,TGTGCCAGCAGTCGGGGGCTAGCGGCCCTCACAGATACGCAGTATTTT,CASSRGLAALTDTQYF
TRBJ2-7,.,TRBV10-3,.,TGTGCCATCAGTGGAGGGAACGAGCAGTACTTC,CAISGGNEQYF
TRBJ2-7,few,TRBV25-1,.,TGTGCCAGCAGTGAATCCGGGACCAAATCCTTGGAGCAGTACTTC,CASSESGTKSLEQYF
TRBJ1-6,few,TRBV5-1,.,TGCGCCAGCAGCTTGGAGGGGCAGTTAAGTTCACCCCTCCACTTT,CASSLEGQLSSPLHF
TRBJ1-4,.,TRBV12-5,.,TGTGCTAGTGGTTTGTTGTCTAATGAAAAACTGTTTTTT,CASGLLSNEKLFF
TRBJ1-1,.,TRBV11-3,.,TGTGCCAGCAGCTTAGGGTTTCAGAACACTGAAGCTTTCTTT,CASSLGFQNTEAFF
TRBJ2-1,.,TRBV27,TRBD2,TGTGCCAGCAGTTTACAAGCGGGAGGAATCAATGAGCAGTTCTTC,CASSLQAGGINEQFF
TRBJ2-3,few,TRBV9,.,TGTGCCAGCAGCGTAGGCGGGGTTTACACAGATACGCAGTATTTT,CASSVGGVYTDTQYF
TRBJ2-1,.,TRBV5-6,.,TGTGCCAGCAGTCTCGGCCCTGAGCAGTTCTTC,CASSLGPEQFF
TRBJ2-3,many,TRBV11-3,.,TGTGCCAGCAGCCCCCGGAGGCTTGGCACAGATACGCAGTATTTT,CASSPRRLGTDTQYF
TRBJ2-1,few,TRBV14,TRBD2,TGTGCCAGCAGCCGTCGAGCGGGAGGGGGGTACAATGAGCAGTTCTTC,CASSRRAGGGYNEQFF
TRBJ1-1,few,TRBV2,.,TGTGCCAGCAGGCTAAGACAGAACACTGAAGCTTTCTTT,CASRLRQNTEAFF